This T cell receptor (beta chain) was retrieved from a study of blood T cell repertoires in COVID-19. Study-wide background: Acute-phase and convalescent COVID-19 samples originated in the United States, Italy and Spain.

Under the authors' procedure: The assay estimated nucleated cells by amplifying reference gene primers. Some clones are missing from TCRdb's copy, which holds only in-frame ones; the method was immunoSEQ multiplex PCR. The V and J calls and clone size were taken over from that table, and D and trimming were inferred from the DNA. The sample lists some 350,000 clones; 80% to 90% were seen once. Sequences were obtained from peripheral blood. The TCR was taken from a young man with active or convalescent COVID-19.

In DNA form, the CDR3 reads TGTGCCAGCAGTTTCGGACAGGCCTTGTTTTTT. Protein: CASSFGQALFF. V is TRBV12-3 or TRBV12-4 and J is TRBJ1-4; 7 bases fit TRBD1. This CDR3 has 11 amino acids. V was clipped by 3 bases and J by 15 bases; unmatched bases: 4.